This TCR beta chain appears in the sequencing data of a study of blood T cell repertoires in COVID-19. Per the authors' pipeline: Amplifying reference gene primers gave estimates of nucleated cell counts. Sequencing was performed with immunoSEQ multiplex PCR; in TCRdb, only in-frame clones are kept and a portion is missing. The DNA was the basis for D and trimming; V, J and clone size are from that table. Among some 380,000 clones listed, over 75% were seen once. This CDR3 comprises 16 residues. V lost 6 bases, J lost 1 base, and 16 bases lay in between. Germline loops: CDR1 KGHSH, CDR2 LQKENI. This clone was observed a single time.

The sequence was collected from a man aged 25 to 45 who had recovered from COVID-19. Material: PBMCs or T cells enriched from blood (not recorded which). V gene TRBV18 combines with J gene TRBJ1-5; TRBD1 might be the D (5 bases). The CDR3 nucleotides are TGTGCCAGCTCGCTCCTGGGGGGGATGAGCAATCAGCCCCAGCATTTT. The encoded protein is CASSLLGGMSNQPQHF.